These 9 T cell receptor beta chains came from one sample sequenced in a study of blood T cell repertoires in COVID-19. The protocol was immunoSEQ multiplex PCR, while the TCRdb copy is restricted to in-frame clones and leaves out a portion. The profile shows under 500,000 clones, approximately 90% of them singletons. The sequencing input was PBMCs or T cells enriched from blood (not recorded which). The receptors were gathered from a young woman with acute COVID-19.

Only one count was recorded for this clone. This chain uses TRBV5-3 with TRBJ2-7; 7 bases map to TRBD1. TRBV5-3 is designated an ORF whose function remains uncertain. The CDR3 consists of 15 residues. The J segment lost 4 bases and the V segment lost 0 bases, leaving 7 bases of the junction unmatched. The CDR3 reads CARSLADRVHYEQYF. The CDR3 coding sequence is TGTGCCAGAAGCTTGGCCGACAGGGTCCATTACGAGCAGTACTTC.

This chain connects TRBV4-2 to TRBJ2-1, with D possibly matching TRBD2 (6 bases). Per germline, CDR1 LGHNA and CDR2 YNFKEQ. The V end lost 3 bases, the J end lost 0 bases, and 9 bases lay between the germline ends. This CDR3 is 15 amino acids long. DNA for the CDR3: TGTGCCAGCAGCCAGCGGGAAAGCTCCTACAATGAGCAGTTCTTC. Protein: CASSQRESSYNEQFF.

The rearrangement uses TRBV19 and TRBJ1-2; 9 bases align to TRBD1. CDR1 is LNHDA, CDR2 SQIVND, per germline (reference sequence). Losses at the gene ends were 3 bases for V and 0 bases for J; bases not matched to a gene: 11. CDR3 size: 18 residues. The CDR3 coding sequence is TGTGCCAGTAGTATCAACGCCGGGACAGGGATATCTAACTATGGCTACACCTTC. As protein: CASSINAGTGISNYGYTF.

The V gene is TRBV27, the J gene TRBJ2-7; 9 nucleotides line up with TRBD1. CDR3 length equals 17 residues. V shed 6 bases, J shed 2 bases, and the junction held 14 bases outside the gene matches. Germline V CDR1 and CDR2: MNHEY, SMNVEV (reference sequence). The CDR3 is CASSPTVTGTGTYEQYF. The DNA for the CDR3 is TGTGCCAGCAGCCCAACCGTGACCGGGACAGGGACCTACGAGCAGTACTTC.

This chain uses TRBV18 with TRBJ2-7; D possibly corresponds to TRBD1 (6 bases). V shed 3 bases and J shed 1 base, with 13 bases lying between them. This CDR3 is 15 amino acids long. Germline CDR1 KGHSH, CDR2 LQKENI. CDR3 nucleotide sequence: TGTGCCAGCTCACCCCCCCCGACAGGATCCTACGAGCAGTACTTC. Translated: CASSPPPTGSYEQYF.

The V gene is TRBV24-1, the J gene TRBJ2-1; 12 bases align to TRBD2. This CDR3 spans 16 amino acids. The V gene end was trimmed by 7 bases and the J gene end by 9 bases; junction bases not matched to a gene: 12. Germline lookup yields CDR1 KGHDR and CDR2 SFDVKD. CDR3 residues: CATSRRGTSGYSEQFF. CDR3 nucleotide sequence: TGTGCCACCAGCCGTCGAGGGACTAGCGGGTATAGTGAGCAGTTCTTC.

A word on this clone: A read error may produce the germline difference seen at one junction end. The CDR3 DNA sequence: TGCGCCAGCAGCCAAGCGGGTTGGTCAGCCTTC. It specifies CASSQAGWSAF. This chain uses TRBV4-1 with TRBJ1-2; no definite D call. The CDR3 length is 11 residues. Germline assignment: CDR1 MGHRA and CDR2 YSYEKL.

This clone was observed a single time. The chain recombines TRBV7-2 with TRBJ2-7; possible D gene TRBD1, 5 bases. This CDR3 contains 15 residues. Trimming took off 1 base at V and 2 bases at J, with 12 bases between the two ends. CDR1 is SGHTA, CDR2 FQGNSA, per germline. CDR3 amino acids: CASSLEGVGTYEQYF. The DNA of the CDR3 is TGTGCCAGCAGCTTAGAAGGGGTGGGGACCTACGAGCAGTACTTC. Full variable domain (remainder filled in from reference TRBV7-2 and TRBJ2-7): GAGVSQSPSNKVTEKGKDVELRCDPISGHTALYWYRQSLGQGLEFLIYFQGNSAPDKSGLPSDRFSAERTGGSVSTLTIQRTQQEDSAVYLCASSLEGVGTYEQYFGPGTRLTVT.

This clone appeared once. The chain uses TRBV24-1 and TRBJ2-4; 9 bases are a match to TRBD1. V trimming: 3 bases; J trimming: 7 bases; junction bases outside the gene matches: 9. Germline V CDR1 and CDR2: KGHDR, SFDVKD. The length of the CDR3 is 16 residues. This CDR3 reads CATSDPTTGGPNIQYF. The CDR3 coding sequence is TGTGCCACCAGTGATCCCACCACAGGGGGCCCGAACATTCAGTACTTC.